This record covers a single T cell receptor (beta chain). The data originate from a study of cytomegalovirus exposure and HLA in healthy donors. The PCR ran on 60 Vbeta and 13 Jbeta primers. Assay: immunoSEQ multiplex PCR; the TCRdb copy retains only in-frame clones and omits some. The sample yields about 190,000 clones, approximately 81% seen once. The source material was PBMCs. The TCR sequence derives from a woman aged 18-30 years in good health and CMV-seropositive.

The CDR3 protein is CASSVGNSFQETQYF. DNA for the CDR3: TGTGCCAGCAGCGTGGGGAACAGCTTCCAAGAGACCCAGTACTTC. The chain has TRBV5-6 and TRBJ2-5; no firm D call. This CDR3 contains 15 residues. Per the germline V gene, CDR1 is SGHDT and CDR2 is YYEEEE. V was pared by 4 bases and J by 1 base, with 14 bases between.